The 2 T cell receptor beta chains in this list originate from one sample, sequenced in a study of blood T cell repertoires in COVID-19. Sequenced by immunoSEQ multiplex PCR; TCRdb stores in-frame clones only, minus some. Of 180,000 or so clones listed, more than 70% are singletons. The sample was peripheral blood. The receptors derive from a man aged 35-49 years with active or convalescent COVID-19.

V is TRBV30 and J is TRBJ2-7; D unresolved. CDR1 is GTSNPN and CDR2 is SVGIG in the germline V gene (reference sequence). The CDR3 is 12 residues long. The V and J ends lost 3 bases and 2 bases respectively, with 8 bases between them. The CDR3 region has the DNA TGTGCCTGGAGAAACAATCCCTACGAGCAGTACTTC. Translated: CAWRNNPYEQYF.

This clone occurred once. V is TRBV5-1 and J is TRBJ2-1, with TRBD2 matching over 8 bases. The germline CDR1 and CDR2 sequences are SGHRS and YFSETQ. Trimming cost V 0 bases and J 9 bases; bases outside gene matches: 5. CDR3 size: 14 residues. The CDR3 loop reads CASSLDSGGGEQFF. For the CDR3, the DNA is TGCGCCAGCAGCTTGGACAGCGGGGGTGGTGAGCAGTTCTTC.